This TCR beta chain was sequenced for a study of graft-versus-host responses after intestinal transplantation. The overall study: Recipients got multivisceral, liver-intestinal, or isolated intestinal transplants. All recipients were given anti-thymocyte globulin induction, and tacrolimus and steroids were then administered for three to four years. Findings and caveats of the study: GvH clones occurred in recipient marrow; some first appeared in ileum or blood. Allograft clonal ratios (graft-versus-host to host-versus-graft) were high in patients who had graft-donor T cell macrochimerism.

This clone was counted a few times. What it binds is unknown. The V end lost 5 bases, the J end lost 4 bases, and 9 bases lay between the germline ends. Germline V gene sequence: CDR1 LNHDA, CDR2 SQIVND (reference sequence). This CDR3 has 13 residues. Produced via immunoSEQ multiplex PCR; TCRdb's table is partial and in-frame only. The sample carries approximately 16,000 clones, over 80% recorded once. This chain uses TRBV19 with TRBJ1-3; no reliable D call. The clonotype originates from a human patient who received an intestinal transplant, so some T cells may come from the graft donor. Sequences were derived from PBMCs, sampled approximately 110 days after intestinal transplant. For the CDR3, the DNA is TGTGCCAGTAGTCCCCTGCCAGGAAACACCATATATTTT. Its translation is CASSPLPGNTIYF.